These T cell receptor beta chains were read from a single sample in a study of cytomegalovirus exposure and HLA in healthy donors. TCRdb keeps only in-frame clones here, not all; method: immunoSEQ multiplex PCR. The record lists over 40,000 clones, of which the ten most abundant hold 2.1%. The sequencing input was PBMCs. Every receptor here comes from a woman aged 40-49 years in good health and CMV-seronegative. Each CDR3 is given with its conserved first and last residue. The D gene is left open where the match is weak.

>TRBV7-3|NA|TRBJ1-1
TGTGCCAGCAGCTTGGGGGGGGCGATGAACACTGAAGCTTTCTTT
CASSLGGAMNTEAFF
>TRBV9|TRBD1|TRBJ1-1
TGTGCCAGCAGCGTAGGGACAGGGGGATCGGGGACTGAAGCTTTCTTT
CASSVGTGGSGTEAFF
>TRBV7-2|TRBD2|TRBJ2-1
TGTGCCAGCAGCTTAGGCGGGGGGGTCACCGACAATGAGCAGTTCTTC
CASSLGGGVTDNEQFF
>TRBV19|NA|TRBJ2-7
TGTGCCAGTAGTACTAGGAGGGGAGCCTACGAGCAGTACTTC
CASSTRRGAYEQYF
>TRBV27|TRBD2|TRBJ2-1
TGTGCCAGCAGTTTTTTAGCGGGGGGGCGTCGGAATGAGCAGTTCTTC
CASSFLAGGRRNEQFF
>TRBV4-2|TRBD2|TRBJ2-4
TGTGCCAGCAGCCAGGCTCAGACGGGGGGGTGGGACATTCAGTACTTC
CASSQAQTGGWDIQYF
>TRBV29-1|TRBD1|TRBJ1-2
TGCAGCGTTCCCCGTGGGGTAGGGGGCAACTATGGCTACACCTTC
CSVPRGVGGNYGYTF
>TRBV6-5|TRBD1|TRBJ1-1
TGTGCCAGCAGTCCCAGGGACAGGAAGAACACTGAAGCTTTCTTT
CASSPRDRKNTEAFF
>TRBV29-1|NA|TRBJ2-7
TGCAGCGTTGAAGTTGGCCAGGGTCACGAGCAGTACTTC
CSVEVGQGHEQYF
>TRBV19|TRBD2|TRBJ2-7
TGTGCCAGTAGTATAGCGGGGGGGGAGTACGAGCAGTACTTC
CASSIAGGEYEQYF
>TRBV5-1|TRBD1|TRBJ1-1
TGCGCCAGCAGCTCGAATCTCACCCTGACAGGGAGGAACACTGAAGCTTTCTTT
CASSSNLTLTGRNTEAFF
>TRBV11-2|TRBD2|TRBJ2-7
TGTGCCAGCAGCGCCGGGGTCGGGGAGGGGTACGAGCAGTACTTC
CASSAGVGEGYEQYF
>TRBV18|NA|TRBJ1-2
TGTGCCAGCTCACCGACAGTAGGTGGGGACTATGGCTACACCTTC
CASSPTVGGDYGYTF